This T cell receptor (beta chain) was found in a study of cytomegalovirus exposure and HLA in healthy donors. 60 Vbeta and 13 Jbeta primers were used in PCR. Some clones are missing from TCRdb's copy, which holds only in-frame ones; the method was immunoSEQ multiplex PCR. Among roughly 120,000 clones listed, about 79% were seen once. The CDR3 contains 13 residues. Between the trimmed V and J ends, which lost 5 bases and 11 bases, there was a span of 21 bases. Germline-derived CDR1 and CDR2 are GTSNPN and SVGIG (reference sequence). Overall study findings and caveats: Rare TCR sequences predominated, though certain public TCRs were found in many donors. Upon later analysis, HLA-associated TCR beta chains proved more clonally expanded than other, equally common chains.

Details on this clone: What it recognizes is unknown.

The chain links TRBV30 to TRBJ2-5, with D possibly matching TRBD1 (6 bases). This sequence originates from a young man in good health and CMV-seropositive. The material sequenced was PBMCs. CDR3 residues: CAWAQGPLVEQYF. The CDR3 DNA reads TGTGCCTGGGCCCAGGGGCCTCTCGTAGAGCAGTACTTC.